This T cell receptor (beta chain) originates from a study of blood T cell dynamics during melanoma immunotherapy. Losses at the gene ends were 0 bases for V and 0 bases for J; bases not matched to a gene: 10. CDR3 length: 21 amino acids. Germline V gene lookup returns CDR1 KGHSH and CDR2 LQKENI. Here immunoSEQ multiplex PCR was the method, and the copy in TCRdb shows in-frame clones only, minus some. The sample carries approximately 4,900 clones, about 86% recorded once. Time point noted: pre-treatment baseline. The chain links TRBV18 to TRBJ2-4; 14 nucleotides line up with TRBD2. The sequence derives from a human donor with melanoma. The sequences come from blood, collected from a patient treated with checkpoint blockade. CDR3 amino acids: CASSPPAGTSGRQLAKNIQYF. The DNA of the CDR3 is TGTGCCAGCTCACCACCGGCTGGGACTAGCGGGAGACAACTAGCCAAAAACATTCAGTACTTC.